These 21 T cell receptor beta chains were sequenced from one sample in a study of blood T cells in healthy people across ages. A sample-barcoded 5' primer and a J-beta primer mix were used in a second PCR of about 6 to 11 cycles. MiXCR, applied by TCRdb to the 5' RACE reads, yields one record per CDR3 protein. The data contain 2 million or so distinct CDR3 sequences, around 48% of them seen just once; the ten biggest clones take up around 2.1%. Sequencing was carried out using blood. The origin of the receptors is a woman aged 40 to 49 in good health.

The chain has TRBV6-4 and TRBJ2-1; TRBD2 aligns across 10 bases. Per the germline V gene, CDR1 is MRHNA and CDR2 is SNTAGT. CDR3 length equals 18 residues. The ends lost 6 bases at V and 0 bases at J; junction bases unmatched: 11. CDR3 bases: TGTGCCAGCAGCGTCTCGTTAGCGGGGGGAACCTCCTACAATGAGCAGTTCTTC. This encodes CASSVSLAGGTSYNEQFF.

This clonotype was seen a few times. The genes are TRBV4-3 and TRBJ2-3; D remains unclear. The CDR3 sequence is 15 residues long. Germline V CDR1 and CDR2: LGHNA, YSLEER. Trimming took off 0 bases at V and 3 bases at J, with 10 bases between the two ends. The DNA of the CDR3 is TGCGCCAGCAGCCAAGATCAAGGGATAACAGATACGCAGTATTTT. It specifies CASSQDQGITDTQYF.

This clonotype was detected only a few times. The V and J genes are TRBV20-1 and TRBJ1-2, with no clear D. Germline V gene sequence: CDR1 DFQATT, CDR2 SNEGSKA (reference sequence). This CDR3 spans 10 amino acids. The V gene lost 1 base and the J gene lost 10 bases, with 7 bases spanning the gap. The CDR3 bases are TGCAGTGCTAGAGGCTCATTCTACACCTTC. It encodes CSARGSFYTF.

V gene TRBV12-3 or TRBV12-4 combines with J gene TRBJ1-1, with unresolved D. This CDR3 contains 14 residues. V lost 3 bases to trimming and J lost 6 bases, with 14 bases between them. In DNA form, the CDR3 reads TGTGCCAGCAGTTTCCGGACTAGTATCCCTGAAGCTTTCTTT. Translated, it gives CASSFRTSIPEAFF.

The chain recombines TRBV6-4 with TRBJ1-2, with D perhaps matching TRBD1 (5 bases). The CDR3 contains 14 residues. Germline CDR1 MRHNA, CDR2 SNTAGT. V lost 2 bases and J lost 5, with 12 bases in between. CDR3 protein: CASSDVGPRYGYTF. The CDR3 region has the DNA TGTGCCAGCAGTGACGTGGGGCCGCGATATGGCTACACCTTC.

The chain uses TRBV7-2 and TRBJ2-7; D is perhaps TRBD1 (6 bases). Germline-derived CDR1 and CDR2 are SGHTA and FQGNSA. With 5 bases removed from V and 4 bases from J, the gap between germline ends came to 15 bases. The length of the CDR3 is 14 residues. As DNA, the CDR3 is TGTGCCAGCAGCGATAGAACAGGGTTTTACGAGCAGTACTTC. As protein: CASSDRTGFYEQYF.

This clonotype was found many times. The CDR3 sequence: CASSLGQGNSYEQYF. The CDR3, as DNA: TGTGCCAGCAGTTTAGGACAGGGGAACTCCTACGAGCAGTACTTC. The V call is TRBV27, the J call TRBJ2-7, with 9 bases fitting TRBD1. The V gene end was trimmed by 2 bases and the J gene end by 0 bases; junction bases not matched to a gene: 2. Germline CDR1 is MNHEY and CDR2 is SMNVEV (reference sequence). The CDR3 totals 15 residues.

This chain connects TRBV27 to TRBJ2-3; D assignment may be TRBD1 or TRBD2 (5 bases each). CDR3 length: 16 amino acids. Germline CDR1 is MNHEY and CDR2 is SMNVEV (reference sequence). With 2 bases removed from V and 5 bases from J, the gap between germline ends came to 17 bases. CDR3 sequence (DNA): TGTGCCAGCAGTTTACCAGCAGGTACAGGAGGAGATACGCAGTATTTT. This sequence encodes CASSLPAGTGGDTQYF.

The chain links TRBV25-1 to TRBJ2-3; D unclear. This CDR3 spans 11 amino acids. Trimming removed 2 bases at V and 7 bases at J, with 4 bases between. CDR1 is MGHDK, CDR2 SYGVNS, per germline. The CDR3 nucleotides read TGTGCCAGCAGTGAACAGTATACGCAGTATTTT. Translating it yields CASSEQYTQYF.

This clonotype occurred a few times. V gene TRBV20-1 combines with J gene TRBJ2-1, with 13 nucleotides matching TRBD2. The CDR3 is 15 amino acids. The V gene's germline CDR1 is DFQATT and CDR2 SNEGSKA (reference sequence). Germline trimming cut 5 bases from V and 8 bases from J; bases unmatched to any gene: 9. The CDR3, as DNA: TGCAGTGCTCCTCCGACTAGCGGGGGGCCCCATGAGCAGTTCTTC. This encodes CSAPPTSGGPHEQFF.

V and J are TRBV5-6 and TRBJ1-5; tentatively, D is TRBD1 (5 bases). V was pared by 1 base and J by 6 bases, with 17 bases between. Looked up from germline, CDR1 is SGHDT and CDR2 is YYEEEE. CDR3 length: 16 residues. CDR3 nucleotides: TGTGCCAGCAGCTTGCGGGGGGGACCCCGAAGTCAGCCCCAGCATTTT. It codes for CASSLRGGPRSQPQHF.

The chain links TRBV7-2 to TRBJ2-1; D might be TRBD1 (5 bases). The assigned J gene may be wrong: the sequence end matches TRBJ2-7 better. This CDR3 is built from 16 residues. CDR1 SGHTA and CDR2 FQGNSA come from the germline V gene. CDR3 coding DNA: TGTGCCAGCAGCTTAGCTGCAGGGCCTTCCTACAATGAGCAGTACTTC. Protein: CASSLAAGPSYNEQYF.

The chain couples TRBV6-1 to TRBJ2-2, with 12 bases identical to TRBD1. The germline gives CDR1 MNHNS, CDR2 SASEGT. Trimming removed 7 bases from V and 7 bases from J; junction bases left unmatched: 7. The CDR3 length is 15 residues. CDR3 sequence reads: CASKGQGAVNGELFF. The CDR3 nucleotides read TGTGCCAGCAAGGGACAGGGGGCGGTTAACGGGGAGCTGTTTTTT.

The gene calls are TRBV11-2 and TRBJ2-1; D is unclear. Trimming stripped 5 bases from V and 4 bases from J, with 9 bases between. CDR3 size: 13 residues. Looked up from germline, CDR1 is SGHAT and CDR2 is FQNNGV. The DNA for the CDR3 is TGTGCCAGCAGCGCCTGGGAATACAATGAGCAGTTCTTC. It specifies CASSAWEYNEQFF.

The rearrangement joins TRBV6-2 or TRBV6-3 to TRBJ2-1, with 7 bases lining up with TRBD1. Losses at the gene ends were 9 bases for V and 1 base for J; bases not matched to a gene: 12. Germline CDR1 is MNHEY and CDR2 is SVGEGT. CDR3 length: 16 amino acids. The CDR3, as DNA: TGTGCCAGTCTCGGACAGGAGAGAGTGTCCTACAATGAGCAGTTCTTC. Translation: CASLGQERVSYNEQFF.

The rearrangement uses TRBV20-1 and TRBJ2-7; D gene ambiguous. The ends were cut back, 3 bases at V and 4 bases at J, with 13 bases in the middle. This CDR3 has 13 amino acids. Looked up from germline, CDR1 is DFQATT and CDR2 is SNEGSKA (reference sequence). The CDR3: CSASPGQRYEQYF. DNA of the CDR3: TGCAGTGCTAGCCCGGGCCAACGGTACGAGCAGTACTTC.

The V call is TRBV5-1, the J call TRBJ2-1; 10 bases are shared with TRBD1. V was pared by 3 bases and J by 3 bases, with 6 bases of the junction left unmatched. CDR3 length equals 16 residues. The germline V gene encodes CDR1 SGHRS and CDR2 YFSETQ. The CDR3 DNA sequence: TGCGCCAGCAGCTCACTGACAGGGGGCAACTACAATGAGCAGTTCTTC. Amino acid sequence: CASSSLTGGNYNEQFF.

The J gene is TRBJ2-1, the V gene TRBV4-2, with D possibly matching TRBD2 (5 bases). The CDR3 length is 16 residues. The V and J ends lost 0 bases and 8 bases respectively, with 17 bases between them. The germline V gene has CDR1 LGHNA and CDR2 YNFKEQ. CDR3 in DNA: TGTGCCAGCAGCCAAGATCAAGTAGGTAGCGTCGATGAGCAGTTCTTC. It yields the protein CASSQDQVGSVDEQFF.

The DNA for the CDR3 is TGTGCCAGCAGCTCGGGGCCCTCCGGTCCGCAGTATTTT. Protein: CASSSGPSGPQYF. The chain combines TRBV7-2 with TRBJ2-3; perhaps D is TRBD1 or TRBD2 (5 bases each). V was shortened by 4 bases and J by 10 bases, with 15 bases between the two germline ends. CDR1 and CDR2 from the germline V gene are SGHTA and FQGNSA. The CDR3 runs to 13 residues.

The V and J genes are TRBV7-9 and TRBJ1-1; no clear D. Trimming removed 6 bases from V and 0 bases from J, with 11 bases in between. This CDR3 is built from 14 residues. Germline CDR1 reads SEHNR; CDR2 reads FQNEAQ (reference sequence). The CDR3 spells CASRKSGVNTEAFF. CDR3 nucleotides: TGTGCCAGCAGGAAGAGCGGTGTGAACACTGAAGCTTTCTTT.

The table lists this clonotype with many counts. The chain employs TRBV7-2 and TRBJ2-1; D may correspond to TRBD1 or TRBD2 (5 bases each). Per the germline V gene, CDR1 is SGHTA and CDR2 is FQGNSA. With 5 bases removed from V and 5 bases from J, the gap between germline ends came to 13 bases. This CDR3 region has 14 residues. This CDR3 is CASSPPGPNNEQFF. The CDR3 nucleotides are TGTGCCAGCAGCCCACCGGGGCCGAACAATGAGCAGTTCTTC.